This is a list of T cell receptor beta chains from one sample in a study of response to subunit inactivated influenza vaccine. TCRdb recomputed calls from the RT-PCR reads with MiXCR, one row per CDR3 protein. This sample yields just under 550,000 distinct CDR3 sequences, of which 20% to 25% are seen a single time; 2.8% belongs to the top ten. The data were also submitted as part of a second study, on T cells expressing NK-cell markers.

The sample in question was CD4+ T cells sorted from PBMCs, obtained 12 days after vaccination. Receptors originate from a man in his fifties or sixties who received an inactivated influenza vaccine. Each CDR3 is given with its conserved first and last residue.

CDR3aa,j_gene,v_gene
CATKRTGNNSPLHF,TRBJ1-6,TRBV10-3
CASSRDWSSYNEQFF,TRBJ2-1,TRBV7-2
CSARPFMNTEAFF,TRBJ1-1,TRBV29-1
CAISESLAGSREQYF,TRBJ2-7,TRBV10-3
CATHAGPLHF,TRBJ1-6,TRBV6-2/TRBV6-3
CASSLGVISTDTQYF,TRBJ2-3,TRBV12-3/TRBV12-4
CASSLFSGGEETQYF,TRBJ2-5,TRBV7-2
CASRSSGRARSDQYF,TRBJ2-5,TRBV12-3/TRBV12-4
CASSFGPILGGNTIYF,TRBJ1-3,TRBV28
CSAPGLAGGDEQYF,TRBJ2-7,TRBV20-1
CASSQEKVAGSRDEQFF,TRBJ2-1,TRBV4-3
CASSASSLNTEAFF,TRBJ1-1,TRBV9
CASSPRTSGKETQYF,TRBJ2-5,TRBV12-3/TRBV12-4
CASSNRLTSGRFTGELFF,TRBJ2-2,TRBV11-1
CASSLGRLAGAGEQYF,TRBJ2-7,TRBV7-2
CSVQRDRGTDTQYF,TRBJ2-3,TRBV29-1